This T cell receptor beta chain originates from a study of immune heterogeneity within non-small cell lung tumors. Across the whole study: Classification of the tumors gave a handful of squamous cell carcinomas, approximately 10 non-squamous carcinomas and 1 not otherwise specified.

Amplifying TCR beta CDR3 involved multiplex PCR carried out with 32 V and 13 J primers. TCRdb called the multiplex PCR reads again in MiXCR, with one record for every CDR3 protein. The table has some 10,000 distinct CDR3 sequences, less than 30% seen once; the top ten hold around 13%. This clonotype was recorded at least ten times. The antigen is not known. The V gene's germline CDR1 is GTSNPN and CDR2 SVGIG (reference sequence). The length of the CDR3 is 15 residues. V was pared by 2 bases and J by 0 bases, with 6 bases of the junction left unmatched. Bulk tumor genomic DNA served as template, at roughly 600 ng per sample. Several biopsies were spaced far apart within each primary tumor and obtained as surgery took place. Samples came from untreated patients having curative surgery for newly diagnosed non-small cell lung cancer. Points from the study as a whole: High-frequency T-cell receptor beta clonotypes were largely distinct between individual patients. Local T-cell clonality tracked local tumor mutational burden; the correlation was moderate but significant (R roughly 0.3).

The genes are TRBV30 and TRBJ2-7; 8 nucleotides align to TRBD1. Source material: lung tumor tissue. This clonotype originated in a man between 45 and 60 years old with non-small cell lung cancer. The CDR3 is CAWSRRDRSSYEQYF. The CDR3 DNA reads as TGTGCCTGGAGTCGACGGGACAGGAGCTCCTACGAGCAGTACTTC. Drawing the rest from reference TRBV30 and TRBJ2-7, the complete variable domain is SQTIHQWPATLVQPVGSPLSLECTVEGTSNPNLYWYRQAAGRGLQLLFYSVGIGQISSEVPQNLSASRPQDRQFILSSKKLLLSDSGFYLCAWSRRDRSSYEQYFGPGTRLTVT.